The T cell receptor beta chain under discussion was sequenced for a study of beta chain features in type 1 diabetes. Looked up from germline, CDR1 is SGHRS and CDR2 is YFSETQ. With 0 bases removed from V and 6 bases from J, the gap between germline ends came to 13 bases. CDR3 length: 15 residues. Study observations and caveats: Significant though moderate, a shortening of TCRB CDR3s appeared in all four CD4+ subsets of Type 1 diabetes patients. There were fewer insertions and more deletions at the VDJ junctions of type 1 diabetes patients. There was no resolution here of whether HLA type influences TCRB rearrangement.

Concerning this clone: As yet, its antigen is unknown.

Since all of the isolated RNA was reverse transcribed, expressed TCRB transcripts were what got sequenced. The protocol was immunoSEQ multiplex PCR, while the TCRdb copy is restricted to in-frame clones and leaves out a portion. This sample has around 170,000 clones, with approximately 9.1% found just once. The sequenced sample consisted of central memory CD4+ T cells from blood. The gene calls are TRBV5-1 and TRBJ1-5; D ambiguous. The sequence derives from a woman in her thirties with type 1 diabetes. CDR3 in DNA: TGCGCCAGCAGCTTGGTCGCGGGCACGGGTCAGCCCCAGCATTTT. Amino acid sequence: CASSLVAGTGQPQHF. The variable domain in full, with the rest retrieved from reference TRBV5-1 and TRBJ1-5, is KAGVTQTPRYLIKTRGQQVTLSCSPISGHRSVSWYQQTPGQGLQFLFEYFSETQRNKGNFPGRFSGRQFSNSRSEMNVSTLELGDSALYLCASSLVAGTGQPQHFGDGTRLSIL.